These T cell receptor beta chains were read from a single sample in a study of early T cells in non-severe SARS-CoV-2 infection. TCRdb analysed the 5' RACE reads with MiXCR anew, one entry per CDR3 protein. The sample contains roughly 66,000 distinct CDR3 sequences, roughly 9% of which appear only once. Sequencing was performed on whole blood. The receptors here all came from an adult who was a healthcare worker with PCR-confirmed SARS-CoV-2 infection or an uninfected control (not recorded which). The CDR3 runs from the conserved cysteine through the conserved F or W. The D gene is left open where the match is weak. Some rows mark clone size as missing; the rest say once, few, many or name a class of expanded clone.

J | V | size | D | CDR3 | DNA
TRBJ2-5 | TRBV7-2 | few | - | CASSPHPQETQYF | TGTGCCAGCAGCCCGCATCCCCAAGAGACCCAGTACTTC
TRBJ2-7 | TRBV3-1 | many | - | CASSQVERRYEQYF | TGTGCCAGCAGCCAAGTTGAGAGGCGATACGAGCAGTACTTC
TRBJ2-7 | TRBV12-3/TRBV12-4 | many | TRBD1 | CASSPGQGRYEQYF | TGTGCCAGCAGCCCCGGACAGGGCCGCTACGAGCAGTACTTC
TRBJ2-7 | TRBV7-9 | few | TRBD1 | CASSLTGGEQYF | TGTGCCAGCAGCTTGACAGGGGGCGAGCAGTACTTC
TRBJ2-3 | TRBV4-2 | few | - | CASSQGVRSEDTQYF | TGTGCCAGCAGCCAAGGCGTCAGAAGTGAAGATACGCAGTATTTT
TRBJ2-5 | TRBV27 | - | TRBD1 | CASSFYTGAETQYF | TGTGCCAGCAGTTTTTATACAGGGGCCGAGACCCAGTACTTC
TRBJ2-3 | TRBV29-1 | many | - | CSVEGSGSSTDTQYF | TGCAGCGTTGAAGGTAGCGGCTCCAGCACAGATACGCAGTATTTT
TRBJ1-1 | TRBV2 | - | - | CASSGTLNTEAFF | TGTGCCAGCAGTGGGACGTTGAACACTGAAGCTTTCTTT
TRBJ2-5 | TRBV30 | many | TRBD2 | CAWSVIFAVAGGPARETQYF | TGTGCCTGGAGTGTAATTTTTGCGGTAGCGGGAGGGCCGGCGCGAGAGACCCAGTACTTC
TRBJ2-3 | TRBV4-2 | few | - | CASSQLRDLSSTDTQYF | TGTGCCAGCAGCCAACTCCGGGACCTGTCTAGCACAGATACGCAGTATTTT
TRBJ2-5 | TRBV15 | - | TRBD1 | CATSRDRSAAGGQYF | TGTGCCACCAGCAGGGACAGGTCGGCCGCGGGCGGCCAGTACTTC
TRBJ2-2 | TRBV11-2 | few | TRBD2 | CASSLSWTSGPLGTGELFF | TGTGCCAGCAGCTTATCCTGGACTAGCGGTCCCCTGGGGACCGGGGAGCTGTTTTTT
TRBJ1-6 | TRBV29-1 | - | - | CSGSSGADSPLHF | TGCAGCGGTTCTTCAGGAGCAGATTCACCCCTCCACTTT
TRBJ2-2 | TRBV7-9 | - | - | CASSLGTGNTGELFF | TGTGCCAGCAGCCTAGGGACGGGAAACACCGGGGAGCTGTTTTTT
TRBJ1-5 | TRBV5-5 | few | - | CASSLTWYEPQHF | TGTGCCAGCAGCTTGACTTGGTATGAGCCCCAGCATTTT
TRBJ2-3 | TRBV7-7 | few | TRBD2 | CASSLVGDLAGPDTQYF | TGTGCCAGCAGCTTAGTAGGGGATCTAGCGGGGCCAGATACGCAGTATTTT
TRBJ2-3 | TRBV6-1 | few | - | CANSPGGTDTQYF | TGTGCCAACAGTCCAGGGGGCACAGATACGCAGTATTTT
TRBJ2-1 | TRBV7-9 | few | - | CASSPKGPPYNEQFF | TGTGCCAGCAGCCCCAAGGGGCCCCCCTACAATGAGCAGTTCTTC
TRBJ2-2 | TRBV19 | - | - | CASSYGWGANTGELFF | TGTGCCAGTAGTTACGGGTGGGGAGCGAACACCGGGGAGCTGTTTTTT
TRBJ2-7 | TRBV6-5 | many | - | CASRSALYEQYF | TGTGCCAGCAGGTCCGCCCTCTACGAGCAGTACTTC
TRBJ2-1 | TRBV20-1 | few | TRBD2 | CSAEGTSGYNEQFF | TGCAGTGCCGAGGGGACTAGCGGATACAATGAGCAGTTCTTC
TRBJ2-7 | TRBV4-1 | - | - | CASSQDRGFEQYF | TGCGCCAGCAGCCAAGATCGCGGCTTCGAGCAGTACTTC
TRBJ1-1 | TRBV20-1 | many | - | CSAPGTLGTEAFF | TGCAGTGCACCCGGGACACTGGGCACTGAAGCTTTCTTT
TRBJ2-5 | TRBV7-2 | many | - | CASSLAGGGTRETQYF | TGTGCCAGCAGCTTAGCGGGAGGCGGAACGAGGGAGACCCAGTACTTC
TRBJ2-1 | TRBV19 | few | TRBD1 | CASSISGGIYNEQFF | TGTGCCAGTAGTATTTCAGGGGGCATTTACAATGAGCAGTTCTTC
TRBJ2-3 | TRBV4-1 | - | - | CASSQAGDTDTQYF | TGCGCCAGCAGCCAAGCGGGAGACACAGATACGCAGTATTTT
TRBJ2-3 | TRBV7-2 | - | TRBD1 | CASSKQRTGGVDTQYF | TGTGCCAGCAGCAAACAGCGGACAGGGGGTGTAGATACGCAGTATTTT
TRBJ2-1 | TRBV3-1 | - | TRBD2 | CASSHRLAGGPGSYNEQFF | TGTGCCAGCAGCCACAGACTAGCGGGAGGGCCTGGCTCGTACAATGAGCAGTTCTTC
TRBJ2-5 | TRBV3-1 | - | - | CASSQATRETQYF | TGTGCCAGCAGCCAAGCCACTCGCGAGACCCAGTACTTC
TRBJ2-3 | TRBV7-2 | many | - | CASSLNGDLSDTQYF | TGTGCCAGCAGCTTAAACGGGGACCTCTCAGATACGCAGTATTTT
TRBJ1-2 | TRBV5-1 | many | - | CASSLAGSWDYGYTF | TGCGCCAGCAGCTTGGCGGGGTCGTGGGACTATGGCTACACCTTC
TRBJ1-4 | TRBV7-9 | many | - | CASTQGQYNEKLFF | TGTGCCAGCACCCAAGGACAGTATAATGAAAAACTGTTTTTT
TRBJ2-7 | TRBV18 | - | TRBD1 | CASSSTGDEQYF | TGTGCCAGCTCATCAACAGGGGACGAGCAGTACTTC
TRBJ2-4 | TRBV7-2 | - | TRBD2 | CASSRTSEGVKNIQYF | TGTGCCAGCAGCCGAACTAGCGAAGGGGTCAAAAACATTCAGTACTTC
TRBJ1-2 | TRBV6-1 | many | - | CASSESGGSYGYTF | TGTGCCAGCAGTGAATCTGGGGGCTCCTATGGCTACACCTTC
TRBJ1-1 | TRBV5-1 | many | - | CASSLTGTEAFF | TGCGCCAGCAGCTTGACAGGTACTGAAGCTTTCTTT
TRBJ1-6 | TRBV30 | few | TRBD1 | CAWRRTGHASPLHF | TGTGCCTGGAGACGGACAGGACATGCCTCACCCCTCCACTTT